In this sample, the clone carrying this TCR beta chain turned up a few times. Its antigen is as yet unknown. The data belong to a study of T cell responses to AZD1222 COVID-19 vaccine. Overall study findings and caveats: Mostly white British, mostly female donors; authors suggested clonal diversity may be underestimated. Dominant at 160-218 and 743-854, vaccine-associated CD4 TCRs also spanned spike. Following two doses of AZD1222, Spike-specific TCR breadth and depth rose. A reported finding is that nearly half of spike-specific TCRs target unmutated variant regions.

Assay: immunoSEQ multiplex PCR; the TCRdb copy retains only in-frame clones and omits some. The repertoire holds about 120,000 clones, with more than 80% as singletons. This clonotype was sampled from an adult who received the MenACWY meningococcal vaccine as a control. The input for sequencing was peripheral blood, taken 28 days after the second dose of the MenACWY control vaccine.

The CDR3 DNA is TGTGCCAGCAGCCAAGATGGGGGGGATGAGCAGTTCTTC. This sequence encodes CASSQDGGDEQFF. J is TRBJ2-1 and V is TRBV3-1 (or the pseudogene TRBV3-2); TRBD2 matches 7 bases. The V segment lost 0 bases and the J segment 8 bases; nucleotides outside the gene matches: 1. Per germline, CDR1 LGHDT and CDR2 YNNKEL (reference sequence). The CDR3 sequence is 13 residues long.